A single sample is the source of the 18 T cell receptor beta chains below, sequenced in a study of response to subunit inactivated influenza vaccine. TCRdb used MiXCR to reprocess the RT-PCR reads, holding one entry per CDR3 protein. In the table there are over 400,000 distinct CDR3 sequences, 11% of which are singletons. Sample: PBMCs from blood, taken 35 to 45 days after vaccination. These TCRs come from a middle-aged man who received an inactivated influenza vaccine.

The J gene is TRBJ2-3, the V gene TRBV29-1, with no clear D. The germline gives CDR1 SQVTM, CDR2 ANQGSEA. This CDR3 has 13 amino acids. Trimming removed 8 bases at V and 4 bases at J, with 16 bases between. Here the CDR3 reads CSTRTVHADTQYF. As DNA, the CDR3 is TGCAGCACCCGGACCGTACACGCAGATACGCAGTATTTT.

This chain links TRBV5-1 with TRBJ2-3; D is undetermined. V was clipped by 0 bases and J by 0 bases, with 5 bases between them. The CDR3 has 14 amino acids. CDR1 is SGHRS, CDR2 YFSETQ, per germline. The CDR3 DNA follows: TGCGCCAGCAGCTTGGATACTAGCACAGATACGCAGTATTTT. Amino acid sequence: CASSLDTSTDTQYF. Full variable domain (rest looked up from reference TRBV5-1 and TRBJ2-3): KAGVTQTPRYLIKTRGQQVTLSCSPISGHRSVSWYQQTPGQGLQFLFEYFSETQRNKGNFPGRFSGRQFSNSRSEMNVSTLELGDSALYLCASSLDTSTDTQYFGPGTRLTVL.

This rearrangement joins TRBV5-1 to TRBJ1-1; 7 positions match TRBD1. The germline gives CDR1 SGHRS, CDR2 YFSETQ. This CDR3 contains 15 residues. Unmatched junction bases numbered 9, after V lost 2 bases and J lost 5 bases. The CDR3 nucleotides are TGCGCCAGCAGCTTCGATCCGACAGGGTCAACTGAAGCTTTCTTT. This gives the protein CASSFDPTGSTEAFF. Complete variable domain (other parts from reference TRBV5-1 and TRBJ1-1): KAGVTQTPRYLIKTRGQQVTLSCSPISGHRSVSWYQQTPGQGLQFLFEYFSETQRNKGNFPGRFSGRQFSNSRSEMNVSTLELGDSALYLCASSFDPTGSTEAFFGQGTRLTVV.

The chain couples TRBV4-1 to TRBJ1-5, with 7 bases identical to TRBD1. Germline trimming cut 6 bases from V and 0 bases from J; bases unmatched to any gene: 8. This CDR3 region has 16 residues. From germline, CDR1 is MGHRA and CDR2 YSYEKL. CDR3: CASRLGGHYSNQPQHF. Here the CDR3 DNA reads TGCGCCAGCAGACTAGGGGGCCACTATAGCAATCAGCCCCAGCATTTT.

The chain carries TRBV4-2 and TRBJ1-5; D is perhaps TRBD1 (6 bases). The V gene lost 0 bases and the J gene lost 0 bases, with 9 bases spanning the gap. The CDR3 is 16 amino acids. Per the germline V gene, CDR1 is LGHNA and CDR2 is YNFKEQ. This CDR3 is CASSQEGHSSNQPQHF. CDR3 in DNA: TGTGCCAGCAGCCAAGAGGGACATTCTAGCAATCAGCCCCAGCATTTT.

The table lists this clonotype with many counts. The chain employs TRBV4-3 and TRBJ1-2; D is unclear. Germline CDR1 is LGHNA and CDR2 is YSLEER. V dropped 2 bases and J dropped 5 bases, with 18 bases sitting between them. There are 16 residues in the CDR3. The CDR3 reads CASSQFESIRTYGYTF. DNA of the CDR3: TGCGCCAGCAGCCAATTCGAATCTATTAGGACGTATGGCTACACCTTC.

This clonotype has a handful of counts. The V gene is TRBV19, the J gene TRBJ2-1; 13 bases are shared with TRBD2. Unmatched junction bases numbered 11, after V lost 3 bases and J lost 0 bases. The length of the CDR3 is 20 residues. Germline CDR1 reads LNHDA; CDR2 reads SQIVND (reference sequence). The CDR3: CASSIRLAGGIGSSYNEQFF. CDR3 bases: TGTGCCAGTAGTATCCGACTAGCGGGGGGTATTGGAAGCTCCTACAATGAGCAGTTCTTC.

This clonotype was counted ten times or more. The chain has TRBV27 and TRBJ1-1; 7 bases agree with TRBD1. The CDR3 length is 16 residues. The germline V gene has CDR1 MNHEY and CDR2 SMNVEV (reference sequence). V shed 5 bases and J 1 base; nucleotides not matched to a gene: 10. CDR3 nucleotide sequence: TGTGCCAGCAGTACCTTTACGACAGGGTGGAACACTGAAGCTTTCTTT. Residues: CASSTFTTGWNTEAFF.

At least ten counts were recorded for this clonotype. The chain joins TRBV29-1 to TRBJ1-1; D remains unclear. The CDR3 spans 12 residues. CDR1 is SQVTM and CDR2 is ANQGSEA in the germline V gene. V lost 4 bases and J lost 1, with 7 bases in between. CDR3 bases: TGCAGCGTTGTAGAGGAGAACACTGAAGCTTTCTTT. Its translation: CSVVEENTEAFF.

This clonotype has at least ten counts. Written as DNA, the CDR3 is TGTGCCAGCAGCCAAGCCACCGGGACTAGTCGCGAGCAGTACTTC. This translates into CASSQATGTSREQYF. The chain employs TRBV4-2 and TRBJ2-7; 8 nucleotides match TRBD2. The CDR3 has 15 residues. Germline V lookup: CDR1 LGHNA, CDR2 YNFKEQ. V shed 1 base, J shed 6 bases, and the junction held 8 bases outside the gene matches.

The sample holds a few counts of this clonotype. The V and J genes are TRBV6-2 or TRBV6-3 and TRBJ1-1; D might be TRBD1 (5 bases). The CDR3 has 16 residues. CDR1 and CDR2 (germline): MNHEY, SVGEGT. Deletions cut 3 bases from V and 5 bases from J, with 19 bases between. This CDR3 is CASSYQSRRVGTEAFF. The CDR3 coding sequence is TGTGCCAGCAGTTATCAATCGCGCAGGGTAGGGACTGAAGCTTTCTTT.

CDR3 protein: CASSHGRETQYF. In DNA, the CDR3 is TGTGCCAGCAGCCACGGACGGGAGACCCAGTACTTC. This chain uses TRBV5-5 with TRBJ2-5; D gene ambiguous. V shed 4 bases and J shed 5 bases, with 9 bases lying between them. Germline CDR1 SGHKS, CDR2 YYEKEE (reference sequence). The CDR3 loop spans 12 amino acids. Drawing the rest from reference TRBV5-5 and TRBJ2-5, the complete variable domain is DAGVTQSPTHLIKTRGQQVTLRCSPISGHKSVSWYQQVLGQGPQFIFQYYEKEERGRGNFPDRFSARQFPNYSSELNVNALLLGDSALYLCASSHGRETQYFGPGTRLLVL.

This clonotype has only a few counts. The chain couples TRBV20-1 to TRBJ2-1; TRBD1 aligns across 9 bases. The CDR3 covers 15 residues. The V gene end was trimmed by 0 bases and the J gene end by 7 bases; junction bases not matched to a gene: 7. CDR1 is DFQATT, CDR2 SNEGSKA, per germline (reference sequence). The CDR3 sequence: CSARDSGQGSNEQFF. The CDR3 DNA follows: TGCAGTGCTAGAGATTCGGGACAGGGTAGTAATGAGCAGTTCTTC.

The chain employs TRBV12-3 or TRBV12-4 and TRBJ2-5; 10 bases agree with TRBD2. The CDR3 has 16 amino acids. V trimming: 6 bases; J trimming: 1 base; junction bases outside the gene matches: 8. The CDR3 DNA is TGTGCCAGCAGCCGGATCCGGACTAGCGGCCAAGAGACCCAGTACTTC. Protein product: CASSRIRTSGQETQYF.

This clonotype has a count of ten or more. The genes are TRBV18 and TRBJ2-1; 7 bases agree with TRBD2. The CDR3 sequence is 13 residues long. The ends lost 3 bases at V and 6 bases at J; junction bases unmatched: 2. Germline V gene lookup returns CDR1 KGHSH and CDR2 LQKENI. CDR3 in amino acids: CASSPTGGNEQFF. In DNA form, the CDR3 reads TGTGCCAGCTCACCCACGGGGGGCAATGAGCAGTTCTTC.

This chain uses TRBV20-1 with TRBJ1-1; 7 positions agree with TRBD1. Germline CDR1 reads DFQATT; CDR2 reads SNEGSKA (reference sequence). The trim removed 6 bases at V and 2 bases at J, leaving 9 bases unmatched. This CDR3 is 14 amino acids long. The CDR3 DNA reads as TGCAGTGCCAGGGGGGGGTCTGTAAACACTGAAGCTTTCTTT. Translation gives CSARGGSVNTEAFF.

This clonotype was observed a few times. The J gene is TRBJ1-2, the V gene TRBV12-3 or TRBV12-4; 7 nucleotides line up with TRBD1. Trimming removed 6 bases from V and 2 bases from J; junction bases left unmatched: 3. This CDR3 is 13 amino acids long. For the CDR3, the DNA is TGTGCCAGCAGCACGGGACAGAACTATGGCTACACCTTC. As protein: CASSTGQNYGYTF.

This clonotype has just a few counts. The gene calls are TRBV7-9 and TRBJ1-2; the D is unclear. Deletions cut 6 bases from V and 7 bases from J, with 18 bases between. Germline assignment: CDR1 SEHNR and CDR2 FQNEAQ (reference sequence). This CDR3 is built from 14 residues. CDR3 sequence: CASSLPSVVGGYTF. In DNA form, the CDR3 reads TGTGCCAGCAGTTTACCCAGCGTCGTGGGTGGCTACACCTTC.